Sequencing of this TCR beta chain was carried out in a study of OX40 agonist ivuxolimab in advanced cancers. Overall study findings and caveats: Near-lowest levels of clonal expansion characterized partial responders at 0.1-3.0 mg/kg.

As to this clone: What it binds is not known.

Profiling relied on immunoSEQ multiplex PCR, and the TCRdb table lists in-frame clones only, not all of them. Here the sample spans more than 50,000 clones, 65% to 85% being singletons. Trimming cost V 1 base and J 1 base; bases outside gene matches: 14. Per germline, CDR1 MNHEY and CDR2 SMNVEV (reference sequence). This CDR3 is built from 21 residues. The clonotype originates from an adult with an advanced solid tumor such as melanoma, head and neck, liver or kidney cancer. The input for sequencing was CD4+ or CD8+ T cells sorted from blood, taken in a trial of the OX40 agonist ivuxolimab. This chain uses TRBV27 with TRBJ2-3; 13 bases are a match to TRBD2. DNA of the CDR3: TGTGCCAGCAGTTTATGGCTCTACGGGACTAGCGGGAAGGATGGCACAGATACGCAGTATTTT. Translating gives CASSLWLYGTSGKDGTDTQYF.